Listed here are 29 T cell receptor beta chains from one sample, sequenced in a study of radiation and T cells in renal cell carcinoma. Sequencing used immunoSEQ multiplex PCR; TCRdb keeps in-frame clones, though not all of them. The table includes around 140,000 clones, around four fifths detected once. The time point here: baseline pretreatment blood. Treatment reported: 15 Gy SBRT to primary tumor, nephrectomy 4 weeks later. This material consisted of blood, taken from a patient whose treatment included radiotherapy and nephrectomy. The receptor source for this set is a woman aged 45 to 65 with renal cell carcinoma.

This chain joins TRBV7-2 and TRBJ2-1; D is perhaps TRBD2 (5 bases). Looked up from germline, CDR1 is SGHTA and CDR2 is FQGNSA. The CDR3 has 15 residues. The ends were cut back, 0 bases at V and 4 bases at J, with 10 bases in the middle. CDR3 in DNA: TGTGCCAGCAGCTTAGCTGCGGGCGGGTACAATGAGCAGTTCTTC. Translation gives CASSLAAGGYNEQFF.

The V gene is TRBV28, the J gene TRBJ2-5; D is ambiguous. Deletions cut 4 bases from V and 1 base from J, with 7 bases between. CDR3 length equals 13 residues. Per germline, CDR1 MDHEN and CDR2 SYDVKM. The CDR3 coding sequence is TGTGCCAGCAGTTCGGGCTTCCAAGAGACCCAGTACTTC. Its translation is CASSSGFQETQYF.

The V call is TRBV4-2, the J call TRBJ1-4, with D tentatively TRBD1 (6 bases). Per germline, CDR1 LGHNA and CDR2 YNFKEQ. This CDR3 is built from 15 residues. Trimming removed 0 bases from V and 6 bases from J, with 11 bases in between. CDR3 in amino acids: CASSQETGSDEKLFF. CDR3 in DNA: TGTGCCAGCAGCCAAGAAACAGGGTCGGATGAAAAACTGTTTTTT.

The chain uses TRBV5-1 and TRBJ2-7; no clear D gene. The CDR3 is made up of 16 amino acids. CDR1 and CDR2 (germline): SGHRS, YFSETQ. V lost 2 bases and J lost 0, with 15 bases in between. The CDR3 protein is CASSLTVPGNSYEQYF. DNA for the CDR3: TGCGCCAGCAGCTTAACGGTACCCGGAAACTCCTACGAGCAGTACTTC.

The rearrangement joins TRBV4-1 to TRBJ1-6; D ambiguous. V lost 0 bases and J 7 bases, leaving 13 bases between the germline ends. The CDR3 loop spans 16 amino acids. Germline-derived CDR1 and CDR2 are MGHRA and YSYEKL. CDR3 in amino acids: CASSQDHQESNSPLHF. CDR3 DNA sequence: TGCGCCAGCAGCCAAGATCATCAGGAGAGCAATTCACCCCTCCACTTT.

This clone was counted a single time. CDR3: CASRGVSNEQYF. As DNA, the CDR3 is TGTGCCAGCCGCGGGGTGAGTAACGAGCAGTACTTC. V usage is TRBV14 and J usage is TRBJ2-5, with D possibly being TRBD2 (6 bases). The J call may be mistaken, given a closer DNA end match to TRBJ2-7. Germline lookup yields CDR1 SGHDN and CDR2 FVKESK. The CDR3 sequence is 12 residues long.

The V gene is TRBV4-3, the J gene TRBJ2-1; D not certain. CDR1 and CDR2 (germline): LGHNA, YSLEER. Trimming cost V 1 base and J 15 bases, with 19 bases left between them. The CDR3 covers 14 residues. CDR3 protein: CASSQVNNGSPAFF. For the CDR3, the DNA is TGCGCCAGCAGCCAAGTAAATAACGGATCACCTGCGTTCTTC.

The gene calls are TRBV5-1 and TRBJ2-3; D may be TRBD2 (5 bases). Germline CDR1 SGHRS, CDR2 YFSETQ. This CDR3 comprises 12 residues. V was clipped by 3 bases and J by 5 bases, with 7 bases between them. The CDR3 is CASSSAGDTQYF. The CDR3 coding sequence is TGCGCCAGCAGCTCGGCGGGAGATACGCAGTATTTT.

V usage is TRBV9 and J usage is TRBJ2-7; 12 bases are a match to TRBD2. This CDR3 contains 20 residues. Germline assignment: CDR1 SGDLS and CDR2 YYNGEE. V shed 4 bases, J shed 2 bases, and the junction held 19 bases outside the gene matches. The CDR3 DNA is TGTGCCAGCAGCCCCGAGGCCCCTGGGACTAGCGGGCCGATTCCCTACGAGCAGTACTTC. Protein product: CASSPEAPGTSGPIPYEQYF.

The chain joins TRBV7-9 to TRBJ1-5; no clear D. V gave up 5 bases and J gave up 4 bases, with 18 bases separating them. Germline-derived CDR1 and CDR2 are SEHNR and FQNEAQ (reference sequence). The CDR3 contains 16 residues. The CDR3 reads CASSPTLREGNQPQHF. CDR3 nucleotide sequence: TGTGCCAGCAGCCCTACCCTGAGGGAAGGGAATCAGCCCCAGCATTTT. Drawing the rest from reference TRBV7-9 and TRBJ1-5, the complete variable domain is DTGVSQNPRHKITKRGQNVTFRCDPISEHNRLYWYRQTLGQGPEFLTYFQNEAQLEKSRLLSDRFSAERPKGSFSTLEIQRTEQGDSAMYLCASSPTLREGNQPQHFGDGTRLSIL.

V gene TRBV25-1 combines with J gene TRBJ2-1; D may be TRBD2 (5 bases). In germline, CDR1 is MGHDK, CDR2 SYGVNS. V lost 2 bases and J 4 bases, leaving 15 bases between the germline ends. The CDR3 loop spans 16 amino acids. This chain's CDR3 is CASSEGSSSIYNEQFF. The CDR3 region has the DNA TGTGCCAGCAGTGAAGGGAGTAGCAGTATTTACAATGAGCAGTTCTTC.

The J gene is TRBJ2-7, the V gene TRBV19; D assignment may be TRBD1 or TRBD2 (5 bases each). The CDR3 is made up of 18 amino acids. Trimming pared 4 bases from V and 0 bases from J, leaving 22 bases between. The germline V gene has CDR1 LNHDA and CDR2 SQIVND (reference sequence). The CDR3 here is CASSRRTRLYYASYEQYF. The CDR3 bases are TGTGCCAGTAGTAGACGGACACGACTATATTACGCCTCCTACGAGCAGTACTTC.

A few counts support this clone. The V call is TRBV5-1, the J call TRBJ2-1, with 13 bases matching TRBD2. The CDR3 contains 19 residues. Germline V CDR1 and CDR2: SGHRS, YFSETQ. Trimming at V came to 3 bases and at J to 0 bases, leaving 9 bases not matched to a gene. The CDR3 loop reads CASSSTPGLAGSSYNEQFF. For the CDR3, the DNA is TGCGCCAGCAGCTCCACACCGGGACTAGCGGGGAGCTCCTACAATGAGCAGTTCTTC.

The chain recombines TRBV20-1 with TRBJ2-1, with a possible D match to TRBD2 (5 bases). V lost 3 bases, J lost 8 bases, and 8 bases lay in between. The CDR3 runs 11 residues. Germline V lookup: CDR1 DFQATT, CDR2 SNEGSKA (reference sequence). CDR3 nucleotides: TGCAGTGCTAGGTCCGGGGATGAGCAGTTCTTC. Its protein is CSARSGDEQFF.

The CDR3 region is CAGWTGGEQYF. CDR3 nucleotide sequence: TGTGCCGGCTGGACCGGCGGGGAGCAGTACTTC. This chain connects TRBV7-9 to TRBJ2-7, with D possibly TRBD2 on 5 matching bases. V was trimmed by 11 bases and J by 7 bases, leaving 15 bases between them. The V gene's germline CDR1 is SEHNR and CDR2 FQNEAQ (reference sequence). CDR3 length equals 11 residues.

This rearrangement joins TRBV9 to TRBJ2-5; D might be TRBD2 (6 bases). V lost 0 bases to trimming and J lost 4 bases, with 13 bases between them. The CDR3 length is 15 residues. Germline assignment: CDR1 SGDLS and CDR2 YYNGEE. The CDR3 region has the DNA TGTGCCAGCAGCGTAGACGGGGCCGGGGGAGAGACCCAGTACTTC. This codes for CASSVDGAGGETQYF. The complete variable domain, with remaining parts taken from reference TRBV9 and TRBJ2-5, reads DSGVTQTPKHLITATGQRVTLRCSPRSGDLSVYWYQQSLDQGLQFLIQYYNGEERAKGNILERFSAQQFPDLHSELNLSSLELGDSALYFCASSVDGAGGETQYFGPGTRLLVL.

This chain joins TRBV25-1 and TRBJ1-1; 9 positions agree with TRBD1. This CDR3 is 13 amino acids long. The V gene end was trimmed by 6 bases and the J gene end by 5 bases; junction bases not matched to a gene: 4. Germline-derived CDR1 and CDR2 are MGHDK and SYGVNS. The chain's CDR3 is CASRGQGGTEAFF. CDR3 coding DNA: TGTGCCAGCAGGGGACAGGGTGGTACTGAAGCTTTCTTT.

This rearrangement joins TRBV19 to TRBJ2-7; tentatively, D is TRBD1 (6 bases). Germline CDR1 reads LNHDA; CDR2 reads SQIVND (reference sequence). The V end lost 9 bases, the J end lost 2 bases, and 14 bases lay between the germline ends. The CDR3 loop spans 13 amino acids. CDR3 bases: TGTGCCAGCAGCCGGGACACTGCCTACGAGCAGTACTTC. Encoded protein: CASSRDTAYEQYF.

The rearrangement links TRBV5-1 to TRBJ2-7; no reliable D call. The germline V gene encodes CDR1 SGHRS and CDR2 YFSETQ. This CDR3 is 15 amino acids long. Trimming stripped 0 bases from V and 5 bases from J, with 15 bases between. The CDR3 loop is CASSLVLISEHEQYF. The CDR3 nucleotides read TGCGCCAGCAGCTTGGTCTTGATCTCTGAGCACGAGCAGTACTTC.

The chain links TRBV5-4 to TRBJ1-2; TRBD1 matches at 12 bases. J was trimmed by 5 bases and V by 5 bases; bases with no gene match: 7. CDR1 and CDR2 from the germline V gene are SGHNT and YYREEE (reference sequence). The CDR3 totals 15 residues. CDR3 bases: TGTGCCAGCAGTGCGGGACAGGGGGCTTGGTATGGCTACACCTTC. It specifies CASSAGQGAWYGYTF. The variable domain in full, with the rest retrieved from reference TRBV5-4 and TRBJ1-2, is ETGVTQSPTHLIKTRGQQVTLRCSSQSGHNTVSWYQQALGQGPQFIFQYYREEENGRGNFPPRFSGLQFPNYSSELNVNALELDDSALYLCASSAGQGAWYGYTFGSGTRLTVV.

CDR3 residues: CASSEGQRLEAFF. The CDR3 DNA sequence: TGTGCCAGCAGTGAGGGACAGCGACTTGAAGCTTTCTTT. J is TRBJ1-1 and V is TRBV6-1; TRBD1 matches 7 bases. Unmatched junction bases numbered 5, after V lost 3 bases and J lost 7 bases. This CDR3 is built from 13 residues. Per germline, CDR1 MNHNS and CDR2 SASEGT.

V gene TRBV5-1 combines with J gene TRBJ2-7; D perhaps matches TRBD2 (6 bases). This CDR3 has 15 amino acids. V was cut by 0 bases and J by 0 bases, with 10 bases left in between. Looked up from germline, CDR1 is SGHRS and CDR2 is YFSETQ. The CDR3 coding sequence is TGCGCCAGCAGCTTGGTGGCGGGGTCCTCCTACGAGCAGTACTTC. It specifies CASSLVAGSSYEQYF.

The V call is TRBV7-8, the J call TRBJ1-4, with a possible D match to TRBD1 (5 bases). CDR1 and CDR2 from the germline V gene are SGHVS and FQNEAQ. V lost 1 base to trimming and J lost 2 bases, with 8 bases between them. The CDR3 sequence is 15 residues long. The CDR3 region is CASSLEGRTNEKLFF. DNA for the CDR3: TGTGCCAGCAGCTTAGAGGGGAGGACTAATGAAAAACTGTTTTTT. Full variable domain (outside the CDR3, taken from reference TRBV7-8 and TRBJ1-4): GAGVSQSPRYKVAKRGQDVALRCDPISGHVSLFWYQQALGQGPEFLTYFQNEAQLDKSGLPSDRFFAERPEGSVSTLKIQRTQQEDSAVYLCASSLEGRTNEKLFFGSGTQLSVL.

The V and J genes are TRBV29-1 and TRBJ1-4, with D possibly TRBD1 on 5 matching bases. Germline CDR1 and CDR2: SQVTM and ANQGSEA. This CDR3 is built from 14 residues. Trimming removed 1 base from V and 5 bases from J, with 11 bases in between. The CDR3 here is CSVEGVTDNEKLFF. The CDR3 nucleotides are TGCAGCGTTGAAGGCGTGACAGACAATGAAAAACTGTTTTTT.

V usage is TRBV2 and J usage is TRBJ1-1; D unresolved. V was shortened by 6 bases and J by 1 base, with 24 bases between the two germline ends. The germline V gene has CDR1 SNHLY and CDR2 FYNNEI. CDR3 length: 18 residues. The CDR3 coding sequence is TGTGCCAGCAGGCCCCACACCGGCGGACCGAAACAGAACACTGAAGCTTTCTTT. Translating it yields CASRPHTGGPKQNTEAFF. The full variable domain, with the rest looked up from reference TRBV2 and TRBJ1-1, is EPEVTQTPSHQVTQMGQEVILRCVPISNHLYFYWYRQILGQKVEFLVSFYNNEISEKSEIFDDQFSVERPDGSNFTLKIRSTKLEDSAMYFCASRPHTGGPKQNTEAFFGQGTRLTVV.

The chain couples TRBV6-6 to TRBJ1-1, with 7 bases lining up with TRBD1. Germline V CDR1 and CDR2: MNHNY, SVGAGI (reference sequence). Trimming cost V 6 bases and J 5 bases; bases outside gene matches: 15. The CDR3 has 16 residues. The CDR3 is CASSPRIQGRRTEAFF. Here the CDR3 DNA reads TGTGCCAGCAGCCCCCGGATACAGGGGAGGAGGACTGAAGCTTTCTTT.

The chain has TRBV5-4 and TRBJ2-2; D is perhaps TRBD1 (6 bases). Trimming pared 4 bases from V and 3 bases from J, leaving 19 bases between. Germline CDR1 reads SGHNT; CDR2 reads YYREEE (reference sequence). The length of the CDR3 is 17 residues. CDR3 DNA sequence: TGTGCCAGCAGCCGAGGGGATAAGCGGACAGACACCGGGGAGCTGTTTTTT. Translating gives CASSRGDKRTDTGELFF.

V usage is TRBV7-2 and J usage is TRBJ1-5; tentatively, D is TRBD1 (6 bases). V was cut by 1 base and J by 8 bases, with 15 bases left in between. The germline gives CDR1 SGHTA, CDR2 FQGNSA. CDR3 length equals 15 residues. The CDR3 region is CASSLGTANGEPQHF. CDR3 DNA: TGTGCCAGCAGCTTAGGGACAGCGAACGGAGAGCCCCAGCATTTT.

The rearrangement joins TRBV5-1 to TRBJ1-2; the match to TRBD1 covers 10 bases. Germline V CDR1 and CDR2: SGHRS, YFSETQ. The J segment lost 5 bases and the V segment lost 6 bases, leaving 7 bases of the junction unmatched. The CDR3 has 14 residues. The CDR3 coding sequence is TGCGCCAGCACCCGGGACAGGGGAGGGTATGGCTACACCTTC. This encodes CASTRDRGGYGYTF.